Shown below are 30 T cell receptor beta chains from a single sample sequenced in a study of blood T cell repertoires in COVID-19. Libraries were prepared by immunoSEQ multiplex PCR; TCRdb keeps only in-frame clonotypes and omits some of them. This sample has approximately 69,000 clones, with approximately 87% found just once. What was sequenced was peripheral blood. These receptors all stem from a woman aged 80 or over with acute or convalescent COVID-19.

This rearrangement joins TRBV24-1 to TRBJ2-1; 7 bases line up with TRBD1. CDR1 is KGHDR and CDR2 is SFDVKD in the germline V gene. This CDR3 has 15 amino acids. The trim removed 6 bases at V and 3 bases at J, leaving 7 bases unmatched. The CDR3 region is CATSTKGANYNEQFF. In DNA form, the CDR3 reads TGTGCCACCAGTACGAAGGGGGCAAACTACAATGAGCAGTTCTTC.

The rearrangement joins TRBV10-2 to TRBJ1-3, with unresolved D. In germline, CDR1 is WSHSY, CDR2 SAAADI. Trimming pared 6 bases from V and 3 bases from J, leaving 6 bases between. The CDR3 totals 12 residues. The CDR3 loop is CASRNSGNTIYF. CDR3 bases: TGCGCCAGCAGAAACAGTGGAAACACCATATATTTT.

This clone was counted ten times or more. V gene TRBV6-5 combines with J gene TRBJ1-5; TRBD1 matches 7 bases. Germline V gene data show CDR1 as MNHEY and CDR2 as SVGAGI. This CDR3 spans 15 amino acids. Trimming at V came to 5 bases and at J to 2 bases, leaving 6 bases not matched to a gene. CDR3 in DNA: TGTGCCAGCAGTCCCTCTACAGGGGGCAATCAGCCCCAGCATTTT. Amino acid sequence: CASSPSTGGNQPQHF.

This clone appeared a few times. The chain couples TRBV7-2 to TRBJ1-6; 8 bases fit TRBD1. V dropped 3 bases and J dropped 7; count of bases not matched to a gene: 14. This CDR3 spans 18 amino acids. Germline CDR1 SGHTA, CDR2 FQGNSA. The CDR3 DNA follows: TGTGCCAGCAGCTTTAGCGTATGGTTAGGACAGGGAAATTCACCCCTCCACTTT. The encoded protein is CASSFSVWLGQGNSPLHF.

The chain has TRBV27 and TRBJ2-1, with TRBD1 matching 10 bases. Per germline, CDR1 MNHEY and CDR2 SMNVEV (reference sequence). V lost 3 bases to trimming and J lost 6 bases; unmatched junction nucleotides: 11. The CDR3 contains 17 residues. The CDR3 reads CASSFAGTGVRSNEQFF. In DNA, the CDR3 is TGTGCCAGCAGTTTCGCCGGGACAGGGGTTAGAAGCAATGAGCAGTTCTTC.

The chain recombines TRBV9 with TRBJ2-3; 12 positions agree with TRBD2. Trimming took 4 bases from V and 2 from J; bases not matched to a gene: 5. CDR3 size: 16 residues. Germline V lookup: CDR1 SGDLS, CDR2 YYNGEE. CDR3 nucleotide sequence: TGTGCCAGCAGCCCCCCTAGCGGGAGGGCCACAGATACGCAGTATTTT. Protein: CASSPPSGRATDTQYF.

V gene TRBV7-6 combines with J gene TRBJ1-3, with TRBD1 as a possible D gene (6 bases). CDR3 length: 16 amino acids. Deletions cut 5 bases from V and 0 bases from J, with 14 bases between. Germline loops: CDR1 SGHVS, CDR2 FNYEAQ. DNA of the CDR3: TGTGCCAGCAGCGGCGACAGGCTGAGCTCTGGAAACACCATATATTTT. Amino acid sequence: CASSGDRLSSGNTIYF.

The CDR3 region is CASRTSGLTDTQYF. The CDR3 coding sequence is TGTGCCAGCAGAACTAGCGGGCTCACAGATACGCAGTATTTT. The rearrangement links TRBV6-5 to TRBJ2-3, with TRBD2 identical over 9 bases. CDR3 length: 14 amino acids. CDR1 and CDR2 (germline): MNHEY, SVGAGI. Trimming took 6 bases from V and 2 from J; bases not matched to a gene: 3.

This clone is medium-sized. The chain has TRBV25-1 and TRBJ1-1; TRBD1 agrees at 9 bases. The V and J ends lost 5 bases and 8 bases, in that order; junction bases with no gene match: 12. The CDR3 consists of 15 residues. Germline values: CDR1 MGHDK, CDR2 SYGVNS. Written as DNA, the CDR3 is TGTGCCAGCAGTTCCGGACAGGGGTTTATGGGAGAAGCTTTCTTT. Encoded protein: CASSSGQGFMGEAFF. The variable domain in full, with the rest retrieved from reference TRBV25-1 and TRBJ1-1, is EADIYQTPRYLVIGTGKKITLECSQTMGHDKMYWYQQDPGMELHLIHYSYGVNSTEKGDLSSESTVSRIRTEHFPLTLESARPSHTSQYLCASSSGQGFMGEAFFGQGTRLTVV.

The chain is built from TRBV7-7 and TRBJ2-6; D perhaps matches TRBD1 (6 bases). Germline CDR1 SSHAT, CDR2 FNYEAQ (reference sequence). The CDR3 has 17 residues. V lost 5 bases and J lost 0, with 14 bases in between. CDR3 bases: TGTGCCAGCAGCCCCAAAGGACAGCTCTCTGGGGCCAACGTCCTGACTTTC. This encodes CASSPKGQLSGANVLTF.

The chain carries TRBV18 and TRBJ1-5; TRBD1 might be the D (6 bases). CDR3 length: 16 amino acids. In germline, CDR1 is KGHSH, CDR2 LQKENI. The germline V and J ends were trimmed by 3 bases and 0 bases, with 12 bases remaining between them. CDR3 residues: CASSPEQGTSNQPQHF. CDR3 coding DNA: TGTGCCAGCTCACCCGAACAGGGTACTAGCAATCAGCCCCAGCATTTT.

The rearrangement uses TRBV14 and TRBJ2-4, with D perhaps TRBD2 (6 bases). The CDR3 is 19 residues long. V was clipped by 5 bases and J by 0 bases, with 23 bases between them. Germline V gene sequence: CDR1 SGHDN, CDR2 FVKESK. In DNA form, the CDR3 reads TGTGCCAGCAGCGTTGGGATGGGCGGGATCGATCTAGCCAAAAACATTCAGTACTTC. Residues: CASSVGMGGIDLAKNIQYF.

This clone showed up just once. The chain uses TRBV30 and TRBJ1-4, with a tentative D call TRBD1 (6 bases). The CDR3 is made up of 14 amino acids. The ends were cut back, 3 bases at V and 7 bases at J, with 15 bases in the middle. CDR1 GTSNPN and CDR2 SVGIG come from the germline V gene (reference sequence). In nucleotides, the CDR3 is TGTGCCTGGAGGTCACAGGGTGTGGGTGAAAAACTGTTTTTT. The encoded protein is CAWRSQGVGEKLFF.

The chain links TRBV12-3 or TRBV12-4 to TRBJ1-1; the match to TRBD1 covers 9 bases. This CDR3 is built from 13 residues. The V segment lost 5 bases and the J segment 4 bases; nucleotides outside the gene matches: 2. CDR3 sequence reads: CASSPDRGTEAFF. The CDR3 nucleotides read TGTGCCAGCAGTCCGGACAGGGGCACTGAAGCTTTCTTT.

The rearrangement uses TRBV5-1 and TRBJ2-7, with TRBD1 matching over 10 bases. Trimming cost V 6 bases and J 3 bases; bases outside gene matches: 9. CDR3 size: 15 residues. The V gene's germline CDR1 is SGHRS and CDR2 YFSETQ. The DNA of the CDR3 is TGCGCCAGCACCCGCTCGGGACAGGGGATCTACGAGCAGTACTTC. Encoded protein: CASTRSGQGIYEQYF.

The chain joins TRBV9 to TRBJ2-3; TRBD1 agrees at 7 bases. Germline CDR1 reads SGDLS; CDR2 reads YYNGEE. The CDR3 spans 15 residues. The ends lost 3 bases at V and 5 bases at J; junction bases unmatched: 9. CDR3 sequence (DNA): TGTGCCAGCAGCGGAGACAGGGTAGTGGAAGATACGCAGTATTTT. Protein sequence: CASSGDRVVEDTQYF. Full variable domain (outside the CDR3, taken from reference TRBV9 and TRBJ2-3): DSGVTQTPKHLITATGQRVTLRCSPRSGDLSVYWYQQSLDQGLQFLIQYYNGEERAKGNILERFSAQQFPDLHSELNLSSLELGDSALYFCASSGDRVVEDTQYFGPGTRLTVL.

This chain links TRBV12-3 or TRBV12-4 with TRBJ1-2; D is uncertain. The CDR3 contains 13 residues. Trimming cost V 6 bases and J 0 bases, with 8 bases left between them. The CDR3 DNA sequence: TGTGCCAGCAGCCCGGACTCTAACTATGGCTACACCTTC. Translated, it gives CASSPDSNYGYTF.

V usage is TRBV7-2 and J usage is TRBJ2-1, with 12 bases lining up with TRBD2. V shed 1 base, J shed 9 bases, and the junction held 10 bases outside the gene matches. Per the germline V gene, CDR1 is SGHTA and CDR2 is FQGNSA. This CDR3 is built from 17 residues. This chain's CDR3 is CASSLDLLAGGGSEQFF. The CDR3 bases are TGTGCCAGCAGCTTAGATCTACTAGCGGGAGGCGGGAGTGAGCAGTTCTTC.

The V call is TRBV30, the J call TRBJ1-1, with D unresolved. From germline, CDR1 is GTSNPN and CDR2 SVGIG (reference sequence). V was pared by 7 bases and J by 2 bases, with 14 bases between. There are 13 residues in the CDR3. The chain's CDR3 is CAFRGLRNTEAFF. The CDR3 DNA sequence: TGTGCCTTTCGAGGGCTTAGAAACACTGAAGCTTTCTTT.

This chain's CDR3 is CASSNTPGTVAKNIQYF. CDR3 sequence (DNA): TGTGCCAGCAGCAATACCCCCGGGACAGTAGCCAAAAACATTCAGTACTTC. The chain carries TRBV3-1 (or the pseudogene TRBV3-2) and TRBJ2-4; 7 nucleotides line up with TRBD1. From germline, CDR1 is LGHDT and CDR2 YNNKEL (reference sequence). Losses at the gene ends were 5 bases for V and 0 bases for J; bases not matched to a gene: 10. The CDR3 is made up of 17 amino acids.

The V call is TRBV14, the J call TRBJ1-5; D perhaps matches TRBD1 (6 bases). Per germline, CDR1 SGHDN and CDR2 FVKESK. The V end was cut by 3 bases, the J end by 7 bases, with 10 bases between. The CDR3 has 13 residues. This chain's CDR3 is CASSQGAGQPQHF. The CDR3, as DNA: TGTGCCAGCAGCCAGGGGGCCGGACAGCCCCAGCATTTT.

The CDR3 nucleotides are TGTGCCTGGAGTGTGGAGGGGGCCAGCTATGGCTACACCTTC. It yields the protein CAWSVEGASYGYTF. The V call is TRBV30, the J call TRBJ1-2; 7 positions match TRBD1. The CDR3 is 14 amino acids. V shed 0 bases and J 4 bases; nucleotides not matched to a gene: 5. In germline, CDR1 is GTSNPN, CDR2 SVGIG (reference sequence).

CDR3 residues: CASSRLAGAETQYF. The CDR3 bases are TGTGCCAGCAGCCGACTAGCGGGGGCTGAGACCCAGTACTTC. This chain joins TRBV5-6 and TRBJ2-5, with 12 positions matching TRBD2. The germline V gene has CDR1 SGHDT and CDR2 YYEEEE. The CDR3 runs to 14 residues. The trim removed 4 bases at V and 5 bases at J, leaving 3 bases unmatched. Full variable domain (remainder filled in from reference TRBV5-6 and TRBJ2-5): DAGVTQSPTHLIKTRGQQVTLRCSPKSGHDTVSWYQQALGQGPQFIFQYYEEEERQRGNFPDRFSGHQFPNYSSELNVNALLLGDSALYLCASSRLAGAETQYFGPGTRLLVL.

J is TRBJ2-2 and V is TRBV5-4; possibly TRBD2 for D (6 bases). The CDR3 consists of 15 residues. Germline CDR1 is SGHNT and CDR2 is YYREEE (reference sequence). V lost 7 bases and J 7 bases, leaving 20 bases between the germline ends. The CDR3 DNA follows: TGTGCCAGCGCTCTAACGGGAGTAGAGGGCGGGGAGCTGTTTTTT. This codes for CASALTGVEGGELFF.

The chain recombines TRBV5-8 with TRBJ2-3; tentative D call: TRBD1 (5 bases). The germline gives CDR1 SGHTS, CDR2 YDEGEE. V gave up 0 bases and J gave up 0 bases, with 11 bases separating them. This CDR3 is built from 16 residues. This chain's CDR3 is CASSLGQHLSTDTQYF. The CDR3 region has the DNA TGTGCCAGCAGCTTGGGACAGCACCTCAGCACAGATACGCAGTATTTT.

The genes are TRBV7-8 and TRBJ1-2; D is unclear. This CDR3 region has 13 residues. CDR1 is SGHVS, CDR2 FQNEAQ, per germline. V was trimmed by 8 bases and J by 8 bases, leaving 18 bases between them. The CDR3: CASSPLRGIGYTF. The CDR3 region has the DNA TGTGCCAGCTCCCCCCTACGGGGAATCGGCTACACCTTC.

This sequence joins TRBV12-3 or TRBV12-4 and TRBJ1-2; tentatively, D is TRBD1 (6 bases). This CDR3 has 13 residues. Trimming shortened V by 3 bases and J by 4 bases, and 9 bases separated the two germline ends. This CDR3 is CASSLGQFYGYTF. CDR3 coding DNA: TGTGCCAGCAGTTTGGGACAATTCTATGGCTACACCTTC.

The genes are TRBV5-1 and TRBJ2-3, with 13 bases matching TRBD2. The junction had 6 bases not matched to a gene; V was cut back by 2 bases and J by 6 bases. This CDR3 is built from 16 residues. In germline, CDR1 is SGHRS, CDR2 YFSETQ. This CDR3 is CASSFGLAGAPDTQYF. DNA for the CDR3: TGCGCCAGCAGCTTCGGACTAGCGGGAGCCCCCGATACGCAGTATTTT.

The chain carries TRBV19 and TRBJ2-7; D remains unclear. The CDR3 is 13 residues long. Germline V CDR1 and CDR2: LNHDA, SQIVND (reference sequence). Trimming shortened V by 5 bases and J by 5 bases, and 13 bases separated the two germline ends. The CDR3 DNA reads TGTGCCAGTAGTCCTGCATATCAGGACGAGCAGTACTTC. This gives the protein CASSPAYQDEQYF.

The rearrangement links TRBV3-1 (or the pseudogene TRBV3-2) to TRBJ1-1; D gene uncertain. The CDR3 is made up of 13 amino acids. Between the trimmed V and J ends, which lost 3 bases and 8 bases, there was a span of 13 bases. CDR1 and CDR2 (germline): LGHDT, YNNKEL (reference sequence). The CDR3 nucleotides are TGTGCCAGCAGCCAGTATGTGAGATCCGAAGCTTTCTTT. As protein: CASSQYVRSEAFF.